Listed here are 18 T cell receptor beta chains from one sample, sequenced in a study of blood T cell repertoires in COVID-19. Sequencing was performed with immunoSEQ multiplex PCR; in TCRdb, only in-frame clones are kept and a portion is missing. The sample has about 250,000 clones, about 82% seen once; the top ten hold around 10%. Sequenced: PBMCs or T cells enriched from blood (not recorded which). The receptors derive from a woman in her fifties or sixties with acute COVID-19.

As concerns this clone: One end of the junction does not line up with germline, which may come from a read error. This chain links TRBV11-2 with TRBJ2-1; no firm D call. Germline V gene sequence: CDR1 SGHAT, CDR2 FQNNGV. This CDR3 has 14 residues. The CDR3: CASSVDSVNNEQFF. CDR3 in DNA: TGTGCCAGCAGCGTAGACTCAGTCAACAATGAGCAGTTCTTC. Looking up the rest from reference TRBV11-2 and TRBJ2-1 gives the full variable domain: EAGVAQSPRYKIIEKRQSVAFWCNPISGHATLYWYQQILGQGPKLLIQFQNNGVVDDSQLPKDRFSAERLKGVDSTLKIQPAKLEDSAVYLCASSVDSVNNEQFFGPGTRLTVL.

The gene calls are TRBV30 and TRBJ1-2, with D possibly matching TRBD1 (6 bases). Germline assignment: CDR1 GTSNPN and CDR2 SVGIG (reference sequence). Trimming removed 2 bases from V and 1 base from J, with 17 bases in between. The CDR3 consists of 16 residues. CDR3 protein: CAWSPPGTPINYGYTF. The CDR3 nucleotides read TGTGCCTGGAGTCCTCCCGGGACACCCATTAACTATGGCTACACCTTC.

This clone was counted ten times or more. V gene TRBV6-1 combines with J gene TRBJ2-3; TRBD2 matches 7 bases. CDR3 length: 16 residues. V shed 4 bases, J shed 3 bases, and the junction held 10 bases outside the gene matches. Per the germline V gene, CDR1 is MNHNS and CDR2 is SASEGT. Here the CDR3 DNA reads TGTGCCAGCAGTGGAGCTTTTGGCGGGGGAACAGATACGCAGTATTTT. It codes for CASSGAFGGGTDTQYF.

The chain couples TRBV19 to TRBJ2-1, with 7 positions matching TRBD2. The V segment lost 10 bases and the J segment 4 bases; nucleotides outside the gene matches: 13. CDR3 length: 15 amino acids. Germline CDR1 reads LNHDA; CDR2 reads SQIVND (reference sequence). The DNA for the CDR3 is TGTGCCACTAGAGTTGGGGCTAGCGGATACAATGAGCAGTTCTTC. Its protein product is CATRVGASGYNEQFF.

The V gene is TRBV6-5, the J gene TRBJ2-2; 11 nucleotides agree with TRBD2. CDR3 length equals 15 residues. Germline loops: CDR1 MNHEY, CDR2 SVGAGI. V lost 2 bases to trimming and J lost 4 bases; unmatched junction nucleotides: 0. The CDR3 is CASSYGLAGTGELFF. CDR3 DNA: TGTGCCAGCAGTTACGGACTAGCGGGCACCGGGGAGCTGTTTTTT.

This clone appeared a single time. The rearrangement joins TRBV18 to TRBJ1-2; maybe TRBD1 (6 bases). V lost 0 bases and J 6 bases, leaving 17 bases between the germline ends. The CDR3 runs 16 residues. CDR1 is KGHSH and CDR2 is LQKENI in the germline V gene. The CDR3 sequence is CASSPPERGRGNGYTF. In DNA form, the CDR3 reads TGTGCCAGCTCACCACCGGAGAGGGGCAGGGGTAATGGCTACACCTTC.

CDR3 sequence reads: CASSEQYFRDEKLFF. The CDR3 nucleotides are TGTGCCAGCAGTGAACAGTATTTCAGGGATGAAAAACTGTTTTTT. V usage is TRBV6-1 and J usage is TRBJ1-4; D is perhaps TRBD1 (5 bases). V lost 2 bases and J lost 6, with 13 bases in between. Germline V CDR1 and CDR2: MNHNS, SASEGT. This CDR3 spans 15 amino acids.

The CDR3 region is CAWRPPARGYEQYF. In DNA, the CDR3 is TGTGCCTGGAGACCCCCGGCCCGGGGCTACGAGCAGTACTTC. The chain is built from TRBV30 and TRBJ2-7; TRBD2 is a possible D gene (5 bases). V lost 3 bases, J lost 3 bases, and 15 bases lay in between. Germline assignment: CDR1 GTSNPN and CDR2 SVGIG (reference sequence). CDR3 length: 14 residues.

The chain is built from TRBV7-8 and TRBJ1-2; 8 nucleotides match TRBD1. The CDR3 runs 15 residues. The V and J ends lost 5 bases and 0 bases, in that order; junction bases with no gene match: 5. The V gene's germline CDR1 is SGHVS and CDR2 FQNEAQ. CDR3 nucleotide sequence: TGTGCCAGCAGCGCCTTGGACAGGGCTAACTATGGCTACACCTTC. This encodes CASSALDRANYGYTF.

This rearrangement joins TRBV3-1 (or the pseudogene TRBV3-2) to TRBJ1-2; D is perhaps TRBD1 (5 bases). The CDR3 extends over 14 amino acids. Per germline, CDR1 LGHDT and CDR2 YNNKEL (reference sequence). The ends were cut back, 0 bases at V and 8 bases at J, with 13 bases in the middle. CDR3 in amino acids: CASSQDRRVRGYTF. CDR3 nucleotides: TGTGCCAGCAGCCAAGACCGCAGGGTGAGGGGCTACACCTTC.

This clone was seen a single time. The V call is TRBV2, the J call TRBJ2-2; TRBD2 matches 7 bases. Trimming at V came to 4 bases and at J to 1 base, leaving 3 bases not matched to a gene. CDR3 length: 15 residues. Germline-derived CDR1 and CDR2 are SNHLY and FYNNEI. CDR3 sequence (DNA): TGTGCCAGCAGTGGTCCGGGAGGGAACACCGGGGAGCTGTTTTTT. This sequence encodes CASSGPGGNTGELFF.

This clone was observed a handful of times. The chain is built from TRBV19 and TRBJ1-5; 8 positions agree with TRBD1. Looked up from germline, CDR1 is LNHDA and CDR2 is SQIVND (reference sequence). The CDR3 has 16 amino acids. V lost 5 bases to trimming and J lost 0 bases; unmatched junction nucleotides: 6. CDR3 protein: CASSGAGGHSNQPQHF. The DNA of the CDR3 is TGTGCCAGTAGTGGGGCAGGGGGCCATAGCAATCAGCCCCAGCATTTT. The full variable domain, rest sourced from reference TRBV19 and TRBJ1-5, is DGGITQSPKYLFRKEGQNVTLSCEQNLNHDAMYWYRQDPGQGLRLIYYSQIVNDFQKGDIAEGYSVSREKKESFPLTVTSAQKNPTAFYLCASSGAGGHSNQPQHFGDGTRLSIL.

As to this clone: Other DNA sequences within the sample encode an identical CDR3. The chain has TRBV2 and TRBJ1-2; D is ambiguous. This CDR3 region has 12 residues. V lost 4 bases and J lost 2, with 5 bases in between. Germline CDR1 is SNHLY and CDR2 is FYNNEI. DNA of the CDR3: TGTGCCAGCAGTGGTCAGAACTATGGCTACACCTTC. It specifies CASSGQNYGYTF.

This clone was recorded only once. The chain links TRBV9 to TRBJ1-4; 7 bases map to TRBD1. The CDR3 spans 16 residues. Germline V gene data show CDR1 as SGDLS and CDR2 as YYNGEE. The junction had 11 bases not matched to a gene; V was cut back by 4 bases and J by 5 bases. The CDR3 spells CASSPGQPPNNEKLFF. As DNA, the CDR3 is TGTGCCAGCAGCCCGGGACAGCCACCAAACAATGAAAAACTGTTTTTT.

The J gene is TRBJ1-2, the V gene TRBV5-4; weak D call: TRBD1 (6 bases). Germline V gives CDR1 SGHNT, CDR2 YYREEE (reference sequence). Trimming stripped 4 bases from V and 8 bases from J, with 18 bases between. CDR3 length: 14 amino acids. CDR3 amino acids: CASSNKSGVGGYTF. CDR3 DNA: TGTGCCAGCAGCAACAAATCAGGGGTCGGGGGCTACACCTTC.

The chain links TRBV30 to TRBJ2-5, with 14 nucleotides matching TRBD2. V lost 5 bases and J lost 2; bases outside the gene matches: 4. This CDR3 is 15 amino acids long. Germline values: CDR1 GTSNPN, CDR2 SVGIG (reference sequence). The CDR3 here is CAWGLAGGLQETQYF. In DNA form, the CDR3 reads TGTGCCTGGGGACTAGCGGGGGGATTACAAGAGACCCAGTACTTC.

The chain employs TRBV11-2 and TRBJ2-6; D unclear. This CDR3 spans 14 amino acids. Looked up from germline, CDR1 is SGHAT and CDR2 is FQNNGV. V shed 5 bases and J shed 4 bases, with 9 bases lying between them. The CDR3 region has the DNA TGTGCCAGCAGCCCCCAACTCGGGGCCAACGTCCTGACTTTC. Translated: CASSPQLGANVLTF.

The chain links TRBV7-2 to TRBJ2-2; 9 nucleotides line up with TRBD1. The germline CDR1 and CDR2 sequences are SGHTA and FQGNSA. Losses at the gene ends were 3 bases for V and 6 bases for J; bases not matched to a gene: 8. The CDR3 spans 16 residues. The CDR3: CASSFGTGGWAGELFF. The CDR3 coding sequence is TGTGCCAGCAGCTTTGGCACAGGGGGCTGGGCCGGGGAGCTGTTTTTT.